The 14 T cell receptor beta chains listed next were all sequenced from one sample in a study of T-cell reconstitution after alpha-beta-depleted transplantation in children. Unique molecular identifiers were incorporated when the TCRbeta library was constructed. TCRdb used MiXCR to reprocess the PCR reads, holding one entry per CDR3 protein. The sample lists 200,000 or so distinct CDR3 sequences, just under 6.5% occurring once. The sequences come from PBMCs, collected before TCRalphabeta/CD19-depleted stem cell transplant. The receptors come from a girl less than two years old with combined immunodeficiency, due to receive a stem cell transplant.

This clonotype was counted at least ten times. The chain joins TRBV20-1 to TRBJ2-2; no reliable D call. The CDR3 consists of 15 residues. The ends were cut back, 6 bases at V and 0 bases at J, with 14 bases in the middle. CDR1 and CDR2 from the germline V gene are DFQATT and SNEGSKA (reference sequence). The CDR3 loop reads CSALGPLPNTGELFF. DNA of the CDR3: TGCAGTGCCCTAGGACCCCTCCCGAACACCGGGGAGCTGTTTTTT.

There are many counts of this clonotype. V gene TRBV13 combines with J gene TRBJ2-7, with D unresolved. CDR3 size: 16 residues. CDR1 PRHDT and CDR2 FYEKMQ come from the germline V gene (reference sequence). The V and J ends lost 5 bases and 0 bases respectively, with 17 bases between them. The CDR3 here is CASSGPWLKSSYEQYF. CDR3 bases: TGTGCCAGCAGCGGGCCCTGGCTGAAGAGCTCCTACGAGCAGTACTTC.

This clonotype was observed many times. The gene calls are TRBV6-5 and TRBJ1-4; maybe TRBD1 (5 bases). This CDR3 spans 16 amino acids. In germline, CDR1 is MNHEY, CDR2 SVGAGI. With 0 bases removed from V and 5 bases from J, the gap between germline ends came to 13 bases. DNA of the CDR3: TGTGCCAGCAGTTACTCGAAAAAGGACATGAATGAAAAACTGTTTTTT. Its protein product is CASSYSKKDMNEKLFF.

Notes on this clonotype: This clone may be a read error of a much larger clone one base away. This chain uses TRBV20-1 with TRBJ2-7; D is possibly TRBD2 (5 bases). CDR1 and CDR2 (germline): DFQATT, SNEGSKA (reference sequence). V gave up 4 bases and J gave up 5 bases, with 18 bases separating them. The CDR3 loop spans 14 amino acids. The CDR3 sequence is CSATDHSLGDEQYF. The CDR3 DNA reads as TGCAGTGCTACAGATCACTCACTCGGGGACGAGCAGTACTTC.

This clonotype came up many times. The genes are TRBV3-1 and TRBJ1-2, with D unresolved. The V gene lost 4 bases and the J gene lost 8 bases, with 41 bases spanning the gap. The length of the CDR3 is 22 residues. Germline V lookup: CDR1 LGHDT, CDR2 YNNKEL (reference sequence). CDR3 nucleotide sequence: TGTGCCAGCAGCCCACATAACGAGGCGGCCGGGTCGCTCGAACTTGGTCTTCTCGGCTACACCTTC. Its protein is CASSPHNEAAGSLELGLLGYTF.

This clonotype came up many times. This chain uses TRBV4-1 with TRBJ2-7; D is uncertain. V lost 4 bases and J 2 bases, leaving 9 bases between the germline ends. The CDR3 is 13 amino acids. CDR1 is MGHRA and CDR2 is YSYEKL in the germline V gene. The CDR3 spells CASSPGRAYEQYF. The CDR3 DNA sequence: TGCGCCAGCAGCCCGGGTCGGGCCTACGAGCAGTACTTC.

This clonotype was counted many times. The V call is TRBV12-3 or TRBV12-4, the J call TRBJ2-2, with D unclear. The CDR3 totals 12 residues. Trimming shortened V by 6 bases and J by 6 bases, and 8 bases separated the two germline ends. The CDR3 spells CASSSIPGELFF. CDR3 in DNA: TGTGCCAGCAGCTCTATTCCCGGGGAGCTGTTTTTT.

Ten or more counts support this clonotype. The rearrangement links TRBV29-1 to TRBJ1-2; possibly TRBD1 for D (6 bases). The CDR3 runs to 12 residues. Looked up from germline, CDR1 is SQVTM and CDR2 is ANQGSEA. V lost 4 bases and J lost 4, with 10 bases in between. The CDR3 loop reads CSVGGQLYGYTF. In DNA, the CDR3 is TGCAGCGTTGGCGGACAGCTCTATGGCTACACCTTC. Variable domain in full (rest from reference TRBV29-1 and TRBJ1-2): SAVISQKPSRDICQRGTSLTIQCQVDSQVTMMFWYRQQPGQSLTLIATANQGSEATYESGFVIDKFPISRPNLTFSTLTVSNMSPEDSSIYLCSVGGQLYGYTFGSGTRLTVV.

This clonotype was detected only a few times. The CDR3 loop reads CASSLSSTSYNEQFF. For the CDR3, the DNA is TGTGCCAGCAGTTTGTCGAGTACCTCCTACAATGAGCAGTTCTTC. The V and J genes are TRBV27 and TRBJ2-1; D call uncertain. The CDR3 totals 15 residues. V lost 3 bases and J lost 0, with 9 bases in between. Germline V gene sequence: CDR1 MNHEY, CDR2 SMNVEV (reference sequence).

This clonotype was found many times. V is TRBV28 and J is TRBJ2-1, with a tentative D call TRBD1 (6 bases). V dropped 5 bases and J dropped 4 bases, with 15 bases sitting between them. Germline-derived CDR1 and CDR2 are MDHEN and SYDVKM. The CDR3 is 15 amino acids. This CDR3 is CASSPRVGAYNEQFF. CDR3 sequence (DNA): TGTGCCAGCAGTCCGAGGGTGGGGGCGTACAATGAGCAGTTCTTC.

The genes are TRBV4-1 and TRBJ2-2; D ambiguous. Trimming removed 3 bases from V and 0 bases from J, with 5 bases in between. The CDR3 has 14 amino acids. Germline loops: CDR1 MGHRA, CDR2 YSYEKL. CDR3 DNA sequence: TGCGCCAGCAGCCAGGGTCCGAACACCGGGGAGCTGTTTTTT. It specifies CASSQGPNTGELFF.

Many counts were recorded for this clonotype. The rearrangement uses TRBV28 and TRBJ2-7; no clear D. Germline-derived CDR1 and CDR2 are MDHEN and SYDVKM. V was pared by 10 bases and J by 4 bases, with 5 bases between. The CDR3 spans 9 residues. The CDR3 DNA is TGTGCCACCGGGTACGAGCAGTACTTC. Translating gives CATGYEQYF.

At least ten counts were recorded for this clonotype. The V and J genes are TRBV12-3 or TRBV12-4 and TRBJ1-5; 10 bases are a match to TRBD1. The CDR3 length is 15 residues. With V trimmed by 6 bases and J by 5 bases, 7 bases remained unmatched. CDR3 region: CASSSTGTGDQPQHF. The DNA of the CDR3 is TGTGCCAGCAGCTCAACCGGGACAGGGGATCAGCCCCAGCATTTT.

The table lists this clonotype with many counts. The chain couples TRBV20-1 to TRBJ2-6; no firm D call. Germline values: CDR1 DFQATT, CDR2 SNEGSKA (reference sequence). Deletions cut 0 bases from V and 1 base from J, with 4 bases between. CDR3 size: 14 residues. The CDR3 sequence is CSAREESGANVLTF. In nucleotides, the CDR3 is TGCAGTGCTAGAGAAGAGTCTGGGGCCAACGTCCTGACTTTC.